These 19 T cell receptor beta chains share one sample of origin, sequenced in a study of PD-1 blockade in classical Hodgkin lymphoma. Measured with immunoSEQ multiplex PCR; TCRdb has only the in-frame clones, and not every one. The sample lists fewer than 75,000 clones; more than 75% were seen once. Each of the patients experienced relapse following autologous stem cell transplantation, and their brentuximab vedotin exposure differed. The source material was peripheral blood mononuclear cells (PBMCs), sampled before the second cycle of nivolumab. These receptors all come from a human donor with classical Hodgkin lymphoma.

The V gene is TRBV5-6, the J gene TRBJ1-2; 7 nucleotides align to TRBD1. The CDR3 length is 14 residues. The germline gives CDR1 SGHDT, CDR2 YYEEEE. The V and J ends lost 3 bases and 7 bases, in that order; junction bases with no gene match: 9. The DNA of the CDR3 is TGTGCCAGCAGCTACTACGGCCAGGGGGGTGGCTACACCTTC. It translates to CASSYYGQGGGYTF.

This rearrangement joins TRBV29-1 to TRBJ1-5; D is perhaps TRBD1 (6 bases). The CDR3 consists of 14 residues. Germline lookup yields CDR1 SQVTM and CDR2 ANQGSEA. Trimming stripped 4 bases from V and 6 bases from J, with 16 bases between. CDR3 sequence reads: CSVVSGGAGQPQHF. CDR3 DNA: TGCAGCGTTGTATCCGGGGGCGCAGGTCAGCCCCAGCATTTT.

This chain uses TRBV27 with TRBJ2-7; the D is unclear. Trimming took 2 bases from V and 2 from J, leaving 10 bases between them. Germline V CDR1 and CDR2: MNHEY, SMNVEV (reference sequence). The CDR3 has 14 residues. The CDR3 reads CASSLKGLPYEQYF. The DNA of the CDR3 is TGTGCCAGCAGTTTAAAAGGGCTCCCCTACGAGCAGTACTTC.

This rearrangement joins TRBV19 to TRBJ2-7; D ambiguous. The CDR3 loop spans 11 amino acids. Germline V gives CDR1 LNHDA, CDR2 SQIVND (reference sequence). V was pared by 9 bases and J by 2 bases, with 8 bases between. The CDR3 sequence is CASSWAYEQYF. As DNA, the CDR3 is TGTGCCAGCTCTTGGGCCTACGAGCAGTACTTC.

The V call is TRBV5-1, the J call TRBJ2-7; TRBD2 matches at 8 bases. CDR1 and CDR2 (germline): SGHRS, YFSETQ. The junction had 4 bases not matched to a gene; V was cut back by 3 bases and J by 2 bases. CDR3 size: 14 residues. The CDR3 sequence: CASSSSGLAYEQYF. CDR3 nucleotide sequence: TGCGCCAGCAGCTCCTCGGGACTAGCCTACGAGCAGTACTTC.

This chain joins TRBV6-4 and TRBJ2-7, with 8 bases aligning to TRBD2. Per germline, CDR1 MRHNA and CDR2 SNTAGT. The CDR3 runs to 13 residues. V shed 8 bases, J shed 6 bases, and the junction held 9 bases outside the gene matches. This CDR3 reads CASGAGGFGEQYF. In nucleotides, the CDR3 is TGTGCCAGCGGGGCGGGGGGTTTTGGCGAGCAGTACTTC.

In this sample, this clone turned up once. The chain combines TRBV7-9 with TRBJ2-3; D remains ambiguous. Germline V lookup: CDR1 SEHNR, CDR2 FQNEAQ (reference sequence). This CDR3 region has 14 residues. V was trimmed by 5 bases and J by 0 bases, leaving 9 bases between them. In nucleotides, the CDR3 is TGTGCCAGCAGCGAGTCGTCAAGCACAGATACGCAGTATTTT. It yields the protein CASSESSSTDTQYF.

The rearrangement joins TRBV5-4 to TRBJ2-5; TRBD2 agrees at 10 bases. CDR1 SGHNT and CDR2 YYREEE come from the germline V gene (reference sequence). J lost 5 bases, V lost 4 bases, and 5 bases had no gene match. The CDR3 totals 14 residues. The CDR3 is CASSRSGGLETQYF. The CDR3 nucleotides read TGTGCCAGCAGCCGTAGCGGGGGGCTTGAGACCCAGTACTTC. Supplemented by reference TRBV5-4 and TRBJ2-5, the full variable domain reads ETGVTQSPTHLIKTRGQQVTLRCSSQSGHNTVSWYQQALGQGPQFIFQYYREEENGRGNFPPRFSGLQFPNYSSELNVNALELDDSALYLCASSRSGGLETQYFGPGTRLLVL.

This clone came up a few times. The rearrangement joins TRBV27 to TRBJ1-6, with TRBD1 identical over 7 bases. Germline V gene sequence: CDR1 MNHEY, CDR2 SMNVEV (reference sequence). CDR3 length: 16 amino acids. The V gene end was trimmed by 5 bases and the J gene end by 9 bases; junction bases not matched to a gene: 13. The CDR3 region has the DNA TGTGCCAGCAGTCGACAGGGTACGGGCTCTGGTTCACCCCTCCACTTT. Its translation: CASSRQGTGSGSPLHF.

This clone was counted between two and nine times. The chain has TRBV6-5 and TRBJ2-7; 7 nucleotides align to TRBD1. The CDR3 length is 14 residues. V was pared by 2 bases and J by 3 bases, with 4 bases of the junction left unmatched. CDR1 and CDR2 from the germline V gene are MNHEY and SVGAGI. CDR3 sequence: CASSYVRQGYEQYF. For the CDR3, the DNA is TGTGCCAGCAGTTACGTACGACAGGGCTACGAGCAGTACTTC.

This clone was detected once. The rearrangement uses TRBV2 and TRBJ2-7; D perhaps matches TRBD2 (5 bases). The CDR3 has 14 residues. V was cut by 5 bases and J by 0 bases, with 11 bases left in between. Per the germline V gene, CDR1 is SNHLY and CDR2 is FYNNEI. The CDR3 sequence is CASSPWESSYEQYF. CDR3 nucleotides: TGTGCCAGCAGTCCTTGGGAGAGCTCCTACGAGCAGTACTTC. The variable domain in full, with the rest retrieved from reference TRBV2 and TRBJ2-7, is EPEVTQTPSHQVTQMGQEVILRCVPISNHLYFYWYRQILGQKVEFLVSFYNNEISEKSEIFDDQFSVERPDGSNFTLKIRSTKLEDSAMYFCASSPWESSYEQYFGPGTRLTVT.

The chain is built from TRBV7-8 and TRBJ2-7, with a tentative D call TRBD2 (6 bases). Germline values: CDR1 SGHVS, CDR2 FQNEAQ. The CDR3 runs to 14 residues. Trimming left V 6 bases short and J 0 bases short, with 12 bases between. In DNA, the CDR3 is TGTGCCAGCAGGGCGGGGCTAAGCTCCTACGAGCAGTACTTC. Translating it yields CASRAGLSSYEQYF.

V is TRBV5-1 and J is TRBJ2-5; 13 bases fit TRBD2. The CDR3 runs to 17 residues. Germline loops: CDR1 SGHRS, CDR2 YFSETQ. V dropped 4 bases and J dropped 0; count of bases not matched to a gene: 6. In DNA, the CDR3 is TGCGCCAGCAGCCTACCGACTAGCGGGGGGCACCAAGAGACCCAGTACTTC. Translation gives CASSLPTSGGHQETQYF.

The chain links TRBV28 to TRBJ1-2, with 11 nucleotides matching TRBD1. CDR3 length: 17 residues. With V trimmed by 5 bases and J by 4 bases, 12 bases remained unmatched. Germline V gene sequence: CDR1 MDHEN, CDR2 SYDVKM. As DNA, the CDR3 is TGTGCCAGCAGTGATCCCGGGACAGGGGGTAGAGTCTATGGCTACACCTTC. It is translated as CASSDPGTGGRVYGYTF.

The V and J genes are TRBV5-4 and TRBJ1-2; no clear D gene. V lost 2 bases and J lost 1, with 6 bases in between. The CDR3 covers 13 residues. Germline V lookup: CDR1 SGHNT, CDR2 YYREEE (reference sequence). The CDR3 spells CASSLTDNYGYTF. The CDR3 DNA follows: TGTGCCAGCAGCTTAACGGATAACTATGGCTACACCTTC.

The V and J genes are TRBV5-1 and TRBJ2-5; the D is unclear. V was cut by 0 bases and J by 5 bases, with 8 bases left in between. Germline CDR1 SGHRS, CDR2 YFSETQ. This CDR3 is built from 13 residues. The DNA of the CDR3 is TGCGCCAGCAGCTTGGACTTGGCGGAGACCCAGTACTTC. It is translated as CASSLDLAETQYF.

The chain carries TRBV4-1 and TRBJ1-4, with D possibly TRBD1 on 6 matching bases. CDR3 length: 15 amino acids. The V end was cut by 0 bases, the J end by 14 bases, with 19 bases between. Germline assignment: CDR1 MGHRA and CDR2 YSYEKL. CDR3 coding DNA: TGCGCCAGCAGCCAAGAACCCCGGACAGAGAATTTTCTGTTTTTT. Translation gives CASSQEPRTENFLFF.

The gene calls are TRBV5-1 and TRBJ2-7; D is tentatively TRBD1 or TRBD2 (6 bases each). Germline CDR1 reads SGHRS; CDR2 reads YFSETQ. V shed 2 bases and J shed 5 bases, with 17 bases lying between them. The CDR3 is 15 residues long. The CDR3 DNA is TGCGCCAGCAGCTTTAGGGCGGGGCCAGGGGACGAGCAGTACTTC. The encoded protein is CASSFRAGPGDEQYF.

The chain combines TRBV5-1 with TRBJ2-5; 8 positions match TRBD2. CDR1 and CDR2 from the germline V gene are SGHRS and YFSETQ. The CDR3 runs to 14 residues. Trimming cost V 0 bases and J 5 bases; bases outside gene matches: 3. CDR3 region: CASSLVAGLETQYF. As DNA, the CDR3 is TGCGCCAGCAGCTTGGTAGCGGGGCTGGAGACCCAGTACTTC.